The source of this T cell receptor beta chain is a study of cytomegalovirus exposure and HLA in healthy donors. Measured with immunoSEQ multiplex PCR; TCRdb has only the in-frame clones, and not every one. Of 73,000 or so clones listed, approximately 94% are singletons. The source is a woman younger than 35 in good health and CMV-seropositive. Sequenced sample: PBMCs.

Here the CDR3 DNA reads TGTGCCAGCAGACGGACTAGCGGGATCAATGAGCAGTTCTTC. Residues: CASRRTSGINEQFF. The chain recombines TRBV5-6 with TRBJ2-1; 12 nucleotides match TRBD2. Germline loops: CDR1 SGHDT, CDR2 YYEEEE. The ends lost 5 bases at V and 6 bases at J; junction bases unmatched: 3. This CDR3 is 14 amino acids long. Complete variable domain (other parts from reference TRBV5-6 and TRBJ2-1): DAGVTQSPTHLIKTRGQQVTLRCSPKSGHDTVSWYQQALGQGPQFIFQYYEEEERQRGNFPDRFSGHQFPNYSSELNVNALLLGDSALYLCASRRTSGINEQFFGPGTRLTVL.